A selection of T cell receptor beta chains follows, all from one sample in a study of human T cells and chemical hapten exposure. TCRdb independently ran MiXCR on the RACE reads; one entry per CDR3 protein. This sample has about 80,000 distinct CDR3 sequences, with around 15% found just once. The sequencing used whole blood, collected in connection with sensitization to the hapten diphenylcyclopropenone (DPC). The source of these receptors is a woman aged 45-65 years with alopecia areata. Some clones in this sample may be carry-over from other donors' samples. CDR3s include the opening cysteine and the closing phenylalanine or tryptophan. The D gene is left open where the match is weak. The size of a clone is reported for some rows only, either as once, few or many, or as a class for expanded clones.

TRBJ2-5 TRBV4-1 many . TGCGCCAGCAGCCAAGATCCCATATGGGGCAAGACCCAGTACTTC CASSQDPIWGKTQYF
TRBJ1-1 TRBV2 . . TGTGCCAGCAGTGATGACGGTTCGGAAGCTTTCTTT CASSDDGSEAFF
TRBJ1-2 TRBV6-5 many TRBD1 TGTGCCAGCAGTTCGGCGAGGACAGGGAACTATGGCTACACCTTC CASSSARTGNYGYTF
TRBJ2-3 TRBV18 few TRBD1 TGTGCCAGCTCACTGGGACAGGAACCAGATACGCAGTATTTT CASSLGQEPDTQYF
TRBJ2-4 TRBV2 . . TGTGCCAGCAGTGAAGCATCAAGGAACGTCAAAAACATTCAGTACTTC CASSEASRNVKNIQYF
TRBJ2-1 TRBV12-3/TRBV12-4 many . TGTGCCAGCAGTTTGCACATCAATGAGCAGTTCTTC CASSLHINEQFF
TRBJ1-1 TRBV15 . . TGTGCCACCAGCAGAGATCGGGGGGCGAACACTGAAGCTTTCTTT CATSRDRGANTEAFF
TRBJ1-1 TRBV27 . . TGTGCCAGCTCGAAGCCGGCGAACACTGAAGCTTTCTTT CASSKPANTEAFF
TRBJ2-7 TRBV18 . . TGTGCCAGCTCACCACAGTCAAGGGCCTCCTACGAGCAGTACTTC CASSPQSRASYEQYF
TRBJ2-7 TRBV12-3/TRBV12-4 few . TGTGCCAGCAGTTTAGCCGACCAGGCCCCCTACGAGCAGTACTTC CASSLADQAPYEQYF
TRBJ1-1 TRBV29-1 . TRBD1 TGCAGCGCTGGGACAGGCCTGAACACTGAAGCTTTCTTT CSAGTGLNTEAFF
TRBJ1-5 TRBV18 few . TGTGCCAGCTCCCTGTCCCCCAGCCCTAGCAATCAGCCCCAGCATTTT CASSLSPSPSNQPQHF
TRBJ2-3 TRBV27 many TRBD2 TGTGCCAGCAGTTTACTGGCGGGAGTTAGCACAGATACGCAGTATTTT CASSLLAGVSTDTQYF
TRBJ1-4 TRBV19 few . TGTGCCAGTAGTAGAGATCCGGTGACTAATGAAAAACTGTTTTTT CASSRDPVTNEKLFF
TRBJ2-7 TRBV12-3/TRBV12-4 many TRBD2 TGTGCCAGCAGTTCGGGACTAGCGGGAGGTTCCTACGAGCAGTACTTC CASSSGLAGGSYEQYF
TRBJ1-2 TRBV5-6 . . TGTGCCAGCAGCTTGCCAGGCGCCTATGGCTACACCTTC CASSLPGAYGYTF
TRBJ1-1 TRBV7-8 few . TGTGCCAGCAGCCGTAATACACGGAACACTGAAGCTTTCTTT CASSRNTRNTEAFF
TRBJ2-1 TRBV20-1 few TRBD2 TGCAGTGGGACTAGCGGTTACAATGAGCAGTTCTTC CSGTSGYNEQFF
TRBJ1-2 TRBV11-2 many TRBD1 TGTGCCAGCAGCCGTACAGGGGATGGCTACACCTTC CASSRTGDGYTF
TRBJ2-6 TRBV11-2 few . TGTGCCAGCAGCTTAGACATCTCTGGGGCCAACGTCCTGACTTTC CASSLDISGANVLTF
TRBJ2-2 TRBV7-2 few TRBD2 TGTGCCAGCAGCCCCCTGGCGGGAGTAGGGACCGGGGAGCTGTTTTTT CASSPLAGVGTGELFF
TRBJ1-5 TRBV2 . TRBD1 TGTGCCAGCAGGGGGACAGCCCGGCTGGGGAATCAGCCCCAGCATTTT CASRGTARLGNQPQHF
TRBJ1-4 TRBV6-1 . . TGTGCCAGCAAACCGGGACTCCTTAATGAAAAACTGTTTTTT CASKPGLLNEKLFF
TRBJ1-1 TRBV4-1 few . TGCGCCAGCAGCCTAATCGGGACAATGAACACTGAAGCTTTCTTT CASSLIGTMNTEAFF
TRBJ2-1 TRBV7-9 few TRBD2 TGTGCCAGCAGCTTAGCGCTAGCGGGGACCAATGAGCAGTTCTTC CASSLALAGTNEQFF
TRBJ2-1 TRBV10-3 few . TGTGCCATCAGTGAAGGTCTAAGCGGAGGCAATGAGCAGTTCTTC CAISEGLSGGNEQFF
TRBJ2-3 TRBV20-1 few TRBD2 TGCAGTGCTTTGACTAGCGGGACTCCAGATACGCAGTATTTT CSALTSGTPDTQYF
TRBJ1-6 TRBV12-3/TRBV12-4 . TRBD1 TGTGCCAGCAGTCCGCAGACAGGGAATTCACCCCTCCACTTT CASSPQTGNSPLHF
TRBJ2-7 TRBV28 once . TGTGCCAGCAGTTTTACCCCGAGCTCCTACGAGCAGTACTTC CASSFTPSSYEQYF
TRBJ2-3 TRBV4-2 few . TGTGCCAGCAGCCAGGGACGATCGAGCACAGATACGCAGTATTTT CASSQGRSSTDTQYF
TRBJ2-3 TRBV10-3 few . TGTGCCATCAGTGAGTGGCAGGGAACTAGCACAGATACGCAGTATTTT CAISEWQGTSTDTQYF
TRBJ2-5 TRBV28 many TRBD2 TGTGCCAGCAGTTCAGCGGGAGCGAGGGAAGAGACCCAGTACTTC CASSSAGAREETQYF
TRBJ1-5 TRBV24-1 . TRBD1 TGTGCCACCTCAGGGACAGCAAGCGGGCAGCCCCAGCATTTT CATSGTASGQPQHF
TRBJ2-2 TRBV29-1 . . TGCAGCGTTGATGGGGGCACCAACACCGGGGAGCTGTTTTTT CSVDGGTNTGELFF
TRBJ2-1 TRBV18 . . TGTGCCAGCTCACCACTCGGCATAGACAATGAGCAGTTCTTC CASSPLGIDNEQFF
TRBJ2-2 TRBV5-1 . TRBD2 TGCGCCAGCAGCTTGACTAGCGGAAACACCGGGGAGCTGTTTTTT CASSLTSGNTGELFF
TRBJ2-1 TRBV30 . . TGTGCCTGGAGTGTAGGCCCTAGCAGGAATGAGCAGTTCTTC CAWSVGPSRNEQFF
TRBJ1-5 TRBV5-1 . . TGCGCCAGCAGCACCGACGGTCTCAATCAGCCCCAGCATTTT CASSTDGLNQPQHF
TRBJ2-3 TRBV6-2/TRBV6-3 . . TGTGCCAGCAGTCCGCCGATGGGCACAGATACGCAGTATTTT CASSPPMGTDTQYF
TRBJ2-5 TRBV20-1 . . TGCAGTGGTAACGGCCAAGAGACCCAGTACTTC CSGNGQETQYF
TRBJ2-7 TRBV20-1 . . TGCAGTGCCCACCTTGGGGGAGCCACCTACGAGCAGTACTTC CSAHLGGATYEQYF